A selection of T cell receptor beta chains follows, all from one sample in a study of blood T cell repertoires in COVID-19. Sequencing was performed with immunoSEQ multiplex PCR; in TCRdb, only in-frame clones are kept and a portion is missing. The sample lists about 230,000 clones; roughly 85% were seen once. The specimen was peripheral blood. Source of these receptors: a woman between 70 and 85 years old with active or convalescent COVID-19. Both conserved end residues are part of each CDR3. D genes are given only for firm matches. Size tells how often a clone was seen (once, few, many) or the class of an expanded clone, and some rows leave it out.

V gene: TRBV9; J gene: TRBJ2-1; D gene: .; clone size: .; CDR3 DNA: TGTGCCAGCAGCGTAGCCGGGGATTCCTACAATGAGCAGTTCTTC; CDR3 protein: CASSVAGDSYNEQFF
V gene: TRBV9; J gene: TRBJ2-1; D gene: TRBD1; clone size: .; CDR3 DNA: TGTGCCAGCAGCGGACAGGGGAACAATGAGCAGTTCTTC; CDR3 protein: CASSGQGNNEQFF
V gene: TRBV19; J gene: TRBJ2-2; D gene: .; clone size: .; CDR3 DNA: TGTGCCAGTAGTGCAACAGGGATCGGGGAGCTGTTTTTT; CDR3 protein: CASSATGIGELFF
V gene: TRBV6-5; J gene: TRBJ1-3; D gene: .; clone size: .; CDR3 DNA: TGTGCCAGCAGTCCCAGCTCTGGAAACACCATATATTTT; CDR3 protein: CASSPSSGNTIYF
V gene: TRBV29-1; J gene: TRBJ2-2; D gene: TRBD2; clone size: .; CDR3 DNA: TGCAGCGTCTCGGTCGGACTAGCGGGAGGAACCGGGGAGCTGTTTTTT; CDR3 protein: CSVSVGLAGGTGELFF
V gene: TRBV12-3/TRBV12-4; J gene: TRBJ2-5; D gene: TRBD2; clone size: .; CDR3 DNA: TGTGCCAGCTCCCGGAGGGAGGGAGAGACCCAGTACTTC; CDR3 protein: CASSRREGETQYF
V gene: TRBV7-3; J gene: TRBJ2-3; D gene: TRBD2; clone size: .; CDR3 DNA: TGTGCCAGCAGCCCAGGACTAGCGGGAAGCACAGATACGCAGTATTTT; CDR3 protein: CASSPGLAGSTDTQYF
V gene: TRBV30; J gene: TRBJ2-7; D gene: .; clone size: .; CDR3 DNA: TGTGCCTGGAGTGTATCAGAATTTTACGAGCAGTACTTC; CDR3 protein: CAWSVSEFYEQYF
V gene: TRBV7-3; J gene: TRBJ1-1; D gene: .; clone size: few; CDR3 DNA: TGTGCCAGCAGCTTAACGATGGCGAACACTGAAGCTTTCTTT; CDR3 protein: CASSLTMANTEAFF
V gene: TRBV7-9; J gene: TRBJ1-4; D gene: TRBD1; clone size: many; CDR3 DNA: TGTGCCAGCAGCCTCGGAATGACAGGGACAGGTGAAAAACTGTTTTTT; CDR3 protein: CASSLGMTGTGEKLFF
V gene: TRBV5-1; J gene: TRBJ2-3; D gene: .; clone size: .; CDR3 DNA: TGCGCCAGCAGCATAAGCACAGATACGCAGTATTTT; CDR3 protein: CASSISTDTQYF
V gene: TRBV11-3; J gene: TRBJ2-7; D gene: TRBD1; clone size: .; CDR3 DNA: TGTGCCAGCAGCCCGCCGGGACAGGGCGAGCAGTACTTC; CDR3 protein: CASSPPGQGEQYF
V gene: TRBV7-3; J gene: TRBJ2-7; D gene: TRBD1; clone size: few; CDR3 DNA: TGTGCCAGCAGTCAACAGGGGGACTCCTACGAGCAGTACTTC; CDR3 protein: CASSQQGDSYEQYF
V gene: TRBV29-1; J gene: TRBJ2-5; D gene: .; clone size: once; CDR3 DNA: TGCAGCGCTGGGGACTTCCAAGAGACCCAGTACTTC; CDR3 protein: CSAGDFQETQYF
V gene: TRBV7-9; J gene: TRBJ1-5; D gene: TRBD1; clone size: .; CDR3 DNA: TGTGCCAGCAGCTGGACAGGGGCCTACAATCAGCCCCAGCATTTT; CDR3 protein: CASSWTGAYNQPQHF
V gene: TRBV3-1/TRBV3-2; J gene: TRBJ2-3; D gene: .; clone size: .; CDR3 DNA: TGTGCCAGCAGCTCAGGGGATTCAGATACGCAGTATTTT; CDR3 protein: CASSSGDSDTQYF
V gene: TRBV5-1; J gene: TRBJ1-5; D gene: .; clone size: .; CDR3 DNA: TGCGCCAGCAGCCCGCTACCTAATCAGCCCCAGCATTTT; CDR3 protein: CASSPLPNQPQHF
V gene: TRBV4-3; J gene: TRBJ1-1; D gene: TRBD1; clone size: .; CDR3 DNA: TGCGCCAGCAGCCAAGTAGGGGGCAGGACTGAAGCTTTCTTT; CDR3 protein: CASSQVGGRTEAFF
V gene: TRBV6-5; J gene: TRBJ2-3; D gene: .; clone size: .; CDR3 DNA: TGTGCCATAAGGTCCGGGACTAGCACAGATACGCAGTATTTT; CDR3 protein: CAIRSGTSTDTQYF
V gene: TRBV5-1; J gene: TRBJ2-5; D gene: TRBD1; clone size: .; CDR3 DNA: TGCGCCAGCAGCCAAACGGGACAGAAGGAGACCCAGTACTTC; CDR3 protein: CASSQTGQKETQYF